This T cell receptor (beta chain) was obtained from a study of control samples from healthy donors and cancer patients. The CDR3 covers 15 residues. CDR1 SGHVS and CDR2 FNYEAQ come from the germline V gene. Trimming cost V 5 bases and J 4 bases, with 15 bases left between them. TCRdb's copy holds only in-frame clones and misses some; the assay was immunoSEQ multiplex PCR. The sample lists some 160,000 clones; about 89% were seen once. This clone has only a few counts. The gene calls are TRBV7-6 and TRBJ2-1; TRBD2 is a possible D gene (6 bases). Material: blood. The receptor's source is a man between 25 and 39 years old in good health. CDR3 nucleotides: TGTGCCAGCAGCGTACGGGACGGGGGATACAATGAGCAGTTCTTC. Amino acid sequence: CASSVRDGGYNEQFF.